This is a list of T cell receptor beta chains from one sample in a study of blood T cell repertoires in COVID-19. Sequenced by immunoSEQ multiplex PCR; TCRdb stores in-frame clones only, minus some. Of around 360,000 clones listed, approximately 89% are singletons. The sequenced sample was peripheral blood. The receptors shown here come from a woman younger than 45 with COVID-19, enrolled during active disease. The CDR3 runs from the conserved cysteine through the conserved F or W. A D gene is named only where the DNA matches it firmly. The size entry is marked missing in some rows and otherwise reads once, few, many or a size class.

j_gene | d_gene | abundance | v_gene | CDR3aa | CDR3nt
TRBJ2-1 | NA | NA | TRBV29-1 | CSVGGNEQFF | TGCAGCGTTGGAGGGAATGAGCAGTTCTTC
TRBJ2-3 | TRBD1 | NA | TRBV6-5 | CANSPGQGTDTQYF | TGTGCCAACAGTCCGGGACAGGGGACAGATACGCAGTATTTT
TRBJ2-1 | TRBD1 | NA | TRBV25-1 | CASSGETGGSYNEQFF | TGTGCCAGCAGTGGCGAAACAGGGGGCTCCTACAATGAGCAGTTCTTC
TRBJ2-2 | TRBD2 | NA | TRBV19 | CASRREQVGELFF | TGTGCCAGTCGGCGGGAGCAGGTCGGGGAGCTGTTTTTT
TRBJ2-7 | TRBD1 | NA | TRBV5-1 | CASSWRDRGYEQYF | TGCGCCAGCAGCTGGCGGGACAGGGGTTACGAGCAGTACTTC
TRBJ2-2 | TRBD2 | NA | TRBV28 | CASSWGGLQAGELFF | TGTGCCAGCAGTTGGGGGGGACTGCAAGCCGGGGAGCTGTTTTTT
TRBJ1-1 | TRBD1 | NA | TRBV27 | CASSPRQGEAFF | TGTGCCAGCAGTCCGAGACAGGGTGAAGCTTTCTTT
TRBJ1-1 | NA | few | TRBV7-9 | CASSLEGANTEAFF | TGTGCCAGCAGCTTAGAAGGGGCAAACACTGAAGCTTTCTTT
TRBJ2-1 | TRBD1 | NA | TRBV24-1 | CATSDLPGQSYNEQFF | TGTGCCACCAGTGATTTGCCGGGACAGAGCTACAATGAGCAGTTCTTC
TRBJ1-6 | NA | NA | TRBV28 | CASRTPSGRNSPLHF | TGTGCCAGCAGAACTCCTTCAGGGAGGAATTCACCCCTCCACTTT
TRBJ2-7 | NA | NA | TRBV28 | CASSLQLAAVYEQYF | TGTGCCAGCAGTTTACAGTTAGCGGCGGTATACGAGCAGTACTTC
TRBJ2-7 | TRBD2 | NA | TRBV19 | CASSISAGGSSYEQYF | TGTGCCAGTAGTATTTCTGCGGGAGGGAGCTCCTACGAGCAGTACTTC
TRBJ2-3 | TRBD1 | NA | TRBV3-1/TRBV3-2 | CASSHGQGVTQYF | TGTGCCAGCAGCCACGGTCAGGGGGTTACGCAGTATTTT
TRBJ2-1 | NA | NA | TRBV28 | CASRKGRFNVNEQFF | TGTGCCAGCAGGAAAGGGAGGTTCAATGTCAATGAGCAGTTCTTC
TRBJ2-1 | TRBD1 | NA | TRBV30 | CAWSVTGRTGRNEQFF | TGTGCCTGGAGTGTAACGGGTAGGACAGGGAGGAATGAGCAGTTCTTC
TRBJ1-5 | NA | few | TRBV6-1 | CASSEAGGNQPQHF | TGTGCCAGCAGTGAAGCCGGAGGCAATCAGCCCCAGCATTTT
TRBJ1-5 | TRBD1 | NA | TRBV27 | CASSPPGQGGTSQPQHF | TGTGCCAGCAGTCCGCCCGGACAGGGGGGGACCTCTCAGCCCCAGCATTTT
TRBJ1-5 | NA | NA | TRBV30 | CAWSLGHYSNQPQHF | TGTGCCTGGAGTCTCGGACACTATAGCAATCAGCCCCAGCATTTT
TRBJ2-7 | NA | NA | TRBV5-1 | CASRGEYEQYF | TGCGCCAGCCGCGGGGAATACGAGCAGTACTTC
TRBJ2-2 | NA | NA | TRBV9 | CASSVSASAGELFF | TGTGCCAGCAGCGTATCCGCGTCCGCCGGGGAGCTGTTTTTT
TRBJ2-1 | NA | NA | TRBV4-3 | CASSQDGRGLYNEQFF | TGCGCCAGCAGCCAAGATGGAAGGGGACTCTACAATGAGCAGTTCTTC
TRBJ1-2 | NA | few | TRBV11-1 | CASSLRGEVGYTF | TGTGCCAGCAGCCTCCGAGGGGAGGTTGGCTACACCTTC
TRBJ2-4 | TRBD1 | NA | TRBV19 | CASSAGDSRNIQYF | TGTGCCAGTAGTGCCGGGGACAGTAGAAACATTCAGTACTTC
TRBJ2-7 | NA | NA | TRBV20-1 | CSARVGVEQYF | TGCAGTGCTAGAGTGGGAGTCGAGCAGTACTTC
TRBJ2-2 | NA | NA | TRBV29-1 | CSVEPRNTGELFF | TGCAGCGTTGAACCCCGGAACACCGGGGAGCTGTTTTTT
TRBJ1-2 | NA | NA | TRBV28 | CASRPVGGGGYTF | TGTGCCAGCAGACCTGTTGGGGGCGGTGGCTACACCTTC
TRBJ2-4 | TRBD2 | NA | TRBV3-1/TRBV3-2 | CASSPGLAGSIQYF | TGTGCCAGCAGCCCGGGACTAGCGGGAAGCATTCAGTACTTC
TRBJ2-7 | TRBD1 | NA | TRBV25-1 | CASSESWGTAGYEQYF | TGTGCCAGCAGTGAATCCTGGGGGACAGCCGGCTACGAGCAGTACTTC
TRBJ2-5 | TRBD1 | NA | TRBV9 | CASSVGTGPEETQYF | TGTGCCAGCAGCGTGGGGACAGGGCCCGAAGAGACCCAGTACTTC
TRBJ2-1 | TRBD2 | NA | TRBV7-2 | CASSPGGAGNTEQFF | TGTGCCAGCAGCCCCGGGGGGGCGGGAAACACTGAGCAGTTCTTC
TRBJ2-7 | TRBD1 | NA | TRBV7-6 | CASSATGREQYF | TGTGCCAGCAGCGCGACAGGGCGCGAGCAGTACTTC
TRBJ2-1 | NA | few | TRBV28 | CATRGRVDGEQFF | TGTGCCACCCGAGGCAGGGTAGATGGTGAGCAGTTCTTC
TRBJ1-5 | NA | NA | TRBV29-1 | CSVVTGNSNQPQHF | TGCAGCGTTGTGACAGGCAATAGCAATCAGCCCCAGCATTTT
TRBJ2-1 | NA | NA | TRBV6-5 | CASSRAARSYNEQFF | TGTGCCAGCAGTAGAGCGGCGCGGTCCTACAATGAGCAGTTCTTC
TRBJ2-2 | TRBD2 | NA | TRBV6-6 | CASSYQLAGVRGELFF | TGTGCCAGCAGTTATCAACTAGCGGGAGTACGGGGGGAGCTGTTTTTT
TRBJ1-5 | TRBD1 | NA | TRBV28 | CASRKQGARGQPQHF | TGTGCCAGCAGGAAACAGGGGGCCAGAGGTCAGCCCCAGCATTTT
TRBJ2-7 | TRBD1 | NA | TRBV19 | CASSTGTGAYEQYF | TGTGCCAGTAGTACCGGGACAGGGGCCTACGAGCAGTACTTC
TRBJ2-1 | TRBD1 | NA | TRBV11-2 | CASSLLAGGHNEQFF | TGTGCCAGCAGCTTATTGGCAGGGGGCCACAATGAGCAGTTCTTC
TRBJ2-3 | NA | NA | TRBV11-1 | CASSLGAYEDTQYF | TGTGCCAGCAGCCTGGGGGCCTATGAAGATACGCAGTATTTT
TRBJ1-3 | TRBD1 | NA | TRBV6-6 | CASRQGTGNTIYF | TGTGCCAGCCGACAGGGAACTGGAAACACCATATATTTT
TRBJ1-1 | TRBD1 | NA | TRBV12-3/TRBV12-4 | CASSLDRATEAFF | TGTGCCAGCAGCCTCGACAGGGCCACTGAAGCTTTCTTT
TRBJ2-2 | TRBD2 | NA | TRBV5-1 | CASSSGLAGGVTGELFF | TGCGCCAGCAGCTCGGGACTAGCGGGAGGTGTCACCGGGGAGCTGTTTTTT
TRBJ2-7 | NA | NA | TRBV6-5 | CASNSTGAITYEQYF | TGTGCCAGCAATTCCACGGGAGCGATAACCTACGAGCAGTACTTC
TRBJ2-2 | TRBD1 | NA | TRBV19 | CASTLLGQGAAGELFF | TGTGCCAGTACCCTACTCGGACAGGGGGCGGCCGGGGAGCTGTTTTTT
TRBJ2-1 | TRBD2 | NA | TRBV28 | CASRKGLAGYNEQFF | TGTGCCAGCAGGAAGGGACTAGCGGGTTACAATGAGCAGTTCTTC
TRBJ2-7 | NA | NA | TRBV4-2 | CASSQDYGTYEQYF | TGTGCCAGCAGCCAAGATTACGGGACCTACGAGCAGTACTTC
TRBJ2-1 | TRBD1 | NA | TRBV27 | CASSPLPDRVRQFF | TGTGCCAGCAGTCCACTCCCAGACAGGGTACGGCAGTTCTTC
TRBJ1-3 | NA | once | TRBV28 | CASEQGNTIYF | TGTGCCAGCGAACAGGGAAACACCATATATTTT
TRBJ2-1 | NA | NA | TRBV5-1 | CASSPEPNDSEQFF | TGCGCCAGCAGCCCCGAACCTAACGACAGTGAGCAGTTCTTC
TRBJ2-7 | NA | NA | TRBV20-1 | CSASPDGIYEQYF | TGCAGTGCCAGTCCGGACGGGATCTACGAGCAGTACTTC
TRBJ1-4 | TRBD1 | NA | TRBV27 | CASSGTVSTNEKLFF | TGTGCCAGCAGCGGGACAGTCTCAACTAATGAAAAACTGTTTTTT
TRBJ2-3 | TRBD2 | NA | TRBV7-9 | CASSSKAGGPTDTQYF | TGTGCCAGCAGTTCTAAAGCGGGAGGGCCGACAGATACGCAGTATTTT
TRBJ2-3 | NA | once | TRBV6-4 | CASSDSGSTDTQYF | TGTGCCAGCAGTGACAGCGGGAGCACAGATACGCAGTATTTT